This T cell receptor (beta chain) was documented in a study of neoadjuvant anti-PD-1 for oral cavity cancer. CDR3 length: 14 residues. Trimming removed 5 bases from V and 5 bases from J; junction bases left unmatched: 7. CDR1 and CDR2 (germline): SGHRS, YFSETQ. Produced via immunoSEQ multiplex PCR; TCRdb's table is partial and in-frame only. The sample shows over 12,000 clones, 60% to 80% of them seen only once. This receptor was identified in a person between 40 and 85 years old with oral cavity squamous cell carcinoma. The sequenced sample was PBMCs, obtained before nivolumab (anti-PD-1) treatment. The chain is built from TRBV5-1 and TRBJ2-3; the match to TRBD2 covers 8 bases. This CDR3 reads CASRPREGLDTQYF. The CDR3 DNA follows: TGCGCCAGCAGACCCCGGGAGGGTCTAGATACGCAGTATTTT.